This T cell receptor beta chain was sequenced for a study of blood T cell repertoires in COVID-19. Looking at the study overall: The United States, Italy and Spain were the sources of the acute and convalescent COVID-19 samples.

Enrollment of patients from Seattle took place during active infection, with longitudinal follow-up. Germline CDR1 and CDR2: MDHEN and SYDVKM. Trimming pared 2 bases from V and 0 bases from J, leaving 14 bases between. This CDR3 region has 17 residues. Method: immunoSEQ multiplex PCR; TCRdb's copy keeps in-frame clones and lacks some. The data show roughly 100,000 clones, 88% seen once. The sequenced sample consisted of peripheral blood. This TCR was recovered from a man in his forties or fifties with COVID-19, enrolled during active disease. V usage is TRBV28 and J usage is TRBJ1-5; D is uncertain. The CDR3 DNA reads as TGTGCCAGCAGTTTACAAGCAGGAACCTATAGCAATCAGCCCCAGCATTTT. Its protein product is CASSLQAGTYSNQPQHF.